This TCR gamma chain stems from a study of Vδ1+ human thymocytes. The sorted cells were CD3+ Vdelta1+ Vdelta2- thymocytes from alphabeta-depleted thymus. Purity of the sorted Vdelta1+ thymocytes ranged from about 97% to 99.6%. With regard to this clone: Its specificity is not known.

The template was reverse-transcribed extracted RNA. CDR3 amplicons came from multiplex PCR with pooled V-gene forward and constant-region reverse primers. TCRdb re-identified clones in the multiplex PCR reads via CATT. Counted here are 7,000 to 9,500 gamma-chain clones, roughly 50% occurring once; the ten biggest clones make up 1.2% to 1.5%. The CDR3 is made up of 12 amino acids. The germline CDR1 and CDR2 sequences are VENAVY and YDSYNSRV. The V gene end was trimmed by 5 bases and the J gene end by 2 bases; junction bases not matched to a gene: 3. General study points: Despite high sort purity, roughly 21% of thymic T cell receptor delta sequences were Vdelta2. Highly polyclonal TRG and TRD repertoires with Gaussian CDR3 length distributions appeared in thymus. Bulk repertoire data may be misinterpreted because of unexpected Vdelta2 sequences.

The sample comprised Vdelta1+ gamma-delta thymocytes from the thymus. Regarding subset: FACS-sorted CD3+ TCRalphabeta- TCRVdelta1+ TCRVdelta2- thymocytes. This clonotype originated in a girl in the first two years of life who had congenital heart surgery. V usage is TRGV8 and J usage is TRGJ1 or TRGJ2. In the absence of a J gene in TCRdb, the DNA was matched to germline to assign it here. The CDR3 DNA is TGTGCCACCTGGGGTGATTATTATAAGAAACTCTTT. Protein: CATWGDYYKKLF.